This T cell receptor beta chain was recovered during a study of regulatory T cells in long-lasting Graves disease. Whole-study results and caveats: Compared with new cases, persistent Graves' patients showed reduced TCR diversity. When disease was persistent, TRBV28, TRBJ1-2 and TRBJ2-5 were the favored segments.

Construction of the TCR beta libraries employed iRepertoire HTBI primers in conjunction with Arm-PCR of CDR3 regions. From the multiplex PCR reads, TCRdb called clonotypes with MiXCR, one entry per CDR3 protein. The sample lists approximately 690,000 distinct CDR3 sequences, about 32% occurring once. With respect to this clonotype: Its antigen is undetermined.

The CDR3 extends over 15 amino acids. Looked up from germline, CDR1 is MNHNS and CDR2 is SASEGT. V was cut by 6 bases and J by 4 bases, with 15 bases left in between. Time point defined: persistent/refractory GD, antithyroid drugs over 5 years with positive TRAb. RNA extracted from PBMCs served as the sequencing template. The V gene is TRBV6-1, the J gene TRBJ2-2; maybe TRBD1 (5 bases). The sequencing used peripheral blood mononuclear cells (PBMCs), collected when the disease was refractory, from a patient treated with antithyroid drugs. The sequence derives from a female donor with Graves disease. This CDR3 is CASRPDSRSTGELFF. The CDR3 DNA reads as TGTGCCAGCAGGCCAGACAGCCGGTCCACCGGGGAGCTGTTTTTT.